This T cell receptor beta chain was found in a study of PD-1 blockade in mismatch repair-deficient tumors. Findings and caveats of the study: Tumor-resident clones, often absent from pretreatment blood, expanded after pembrolizumab and then contracted.

Trimming took off 4 bases at V and 6 bases at J, with 16 bases between the two ends. This CDR3 contains 14 residues. From germline, CDR1 is ENHRY and CDR2 SYGVKD. This table comes from immunoSEQ multiplex PCR, and its TCRdb copy is limited to in-frame clones, with some not included. This sample yields roughly 80,000 clones, of which about 84% are seen a single time; roughly 2.8% belongs to the top ten. Every patient had mismatch repair deficiency by PCR or immunohistochemistry. TCRs were sequenced from a few patients responding to pembrolizumab. Note on this clone: Its specificity is not known.

This receptor was identified in an adult with mismatch repair-deficient cancer. The V gene is TRBV10-3, the J gene TRBJ2-7; D is ambiguous. The sample here was peripheral blood, taken 12 weeks after starting pembrolizumab. CDR3 DNA sequence: TGTGCCATCAGTGTATCAAGGGAATCGTCCGAGCAGTACTTC. This translates into CAISVSRESSEQYF.